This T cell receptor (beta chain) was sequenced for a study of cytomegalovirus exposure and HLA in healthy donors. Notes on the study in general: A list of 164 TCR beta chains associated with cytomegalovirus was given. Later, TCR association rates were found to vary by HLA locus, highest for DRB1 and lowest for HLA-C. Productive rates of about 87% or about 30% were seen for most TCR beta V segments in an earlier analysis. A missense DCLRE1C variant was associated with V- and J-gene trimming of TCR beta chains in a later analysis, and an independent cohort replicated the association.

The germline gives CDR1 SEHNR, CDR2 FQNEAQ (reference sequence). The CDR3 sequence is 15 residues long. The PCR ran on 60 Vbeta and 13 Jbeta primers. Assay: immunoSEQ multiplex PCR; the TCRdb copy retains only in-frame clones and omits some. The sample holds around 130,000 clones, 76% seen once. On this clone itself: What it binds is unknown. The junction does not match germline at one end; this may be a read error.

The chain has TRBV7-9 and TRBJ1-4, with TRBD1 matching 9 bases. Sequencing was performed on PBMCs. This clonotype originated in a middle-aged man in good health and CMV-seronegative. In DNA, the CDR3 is TGTTCCAGCAGCAACCCGACAGGGGGATACGAAAAACTGTTTTTT. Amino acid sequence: CSSSNPTGGYEKLFF.